The 30 T cell receptor beta chains below come from one sample, sequenced in a study of blood T cell repertoires in COVID-19. Sequenced by immunoSEQ multiplex PCR; TCRdb stores in-frame clones only, minus some. The sample includes about 140,000 clones, about 87% of them seen just once. Sequences were obtained from peripheral blood. The receptors come from a human donor with COVID-19, enrolled during active disease. The donor label of this sample is uncertain.

The chain joins TRBV7-4 to TRBJ1-2; 7 nucleotides line up with TRBD1. J lost 7 bases, V lost 3 bases, and 11 bases had no gene match. The CDR3 is 15 amino acids. Per germline, CDR1 SGHVT and CDR2 SQSDAQ. CDR3 protein: CASSFALGQVGGYTF. In DNA, the CDR3 is TGTGCCAGCAGCTTCGCCCTCGGACAGGTTGGTGGCTACACCTTC. Looking up the rest from reference TRBV7-4 and TRBJ1-2 gives the full variable domain: GAGVSQSPRYKVAKRGRDVALRCDSISGHVTLYWYRQTLGQGSEVLTYSQSDAQRDKSGRPSGRFSAERPERSVSTLKIQRTEQGDSAVYLCASSFALGQVGGYTFGSGTRLTVV.

This chain uses TRBV5-1 with TRBJ1-6, with D tentatively TRBD1 (5 bases). There are 17 residues in the CDR3. Germline CDR1 and CDR2: SGHRS and YFSETQ. V shed 5 bases and J shed 8 bases, with 23 bases lying between them. CDR3 loop: CASSPRQGSAQHSPLHF. The CDR3 nucleotides read TGCGCCAGCAGTCCGAGGCAGGGTTCCGCCCAACATTCACCCCTCCACTTT.

This rearrangement joins TRBV7-9 to TRBJ2-7; 7 bases agree with TRBD2. After removal of 5 bases from V and 2 bases from J, the junction contained 9 bases not matched to a gene. The CDR3 extends over 15 amino acids. From germline, CDR1 is SEHNR and CDR2 FQNEAQ (reference sequence). CDR3 residues: CASSLEKTSPYEQYF. The CDR3 region has the DNA TGTGCCAGCAGCCTGGAAAAGACTAGCCCCTACGAGCAGTACTTC.

This clone was observed once. The V and J genes are TRBV30 and TRBJ2-7; D call uncertain. Germline V gene data show CDR1 as GTSNPN and CDR2 as SVGIG (reference sequence). Trimming pared 2 bases from V and 3 bases from J, leaving 8 bases between. The CDR3 covers 12 residues. CDR3: CAWSLASYEQYF. CDR3 sequence (DNA): TGTGCCTGGAGTTTAGCAAGCTACGAGCAGTACTTC.

This rearrangement joins TRBV7-3 to TRBJ2-3; 12 bases line up with TRBD2. This CDR3 spans 15 amino acids. Germline loops: CDR1 SGHTA, CDR2 FQGTGA. The J segment lost 5 bases and the V segment lost 4 bases, leaving 4 bases of the junction unmatched. The CDR3 nucleotides are TGTGCCAGCAGCTCTAGCGGGGGGGCCTTAGATACGCAGTATTTT. It yields the protein CASSSSGGALDTQYF.

The chain links TRBV18 to TRBJ1-4; 9 nucleotides line up with TRBD1. V gave up 3 bases and J gave up 6 bases; unmatched junction bases: 2. CDR1 and CDR2 (germline): KGHSH, LQKENI. This CDR3 is built from 14 residues. The CDR3 DNA follows: TGTGCCAGCTCACCGAGGACAGGGGATGAAAAACTGTTTTTT. This encodes CASSPRTGDEKLFF.

J is TRBJ2-5 and V is TRBV3-1 (or the pseudogene TRBV3-2); D not resolved. The CDR3 length is 15 residues. Germline lookup yields CDR1 LGHDT and CDR2 YNNKEL (reference sequence). Trimming stripped 4 bases from V and 4 bases from J, with 16 bases between. CDR3 nucleotide sequence: TGTGCCAGCAGCCTACTTCCCACAGCAGGAGAGACCCAGTACTTC. Amino acids: CASSLLPTAGETQYF.

The chain is built from TRBV2 and TRBJ1-1; D call uncertain. CDR3 size: 13 residues. Germline CDR1 reads SNHLY; CDR2 reads FYNNEI. Trimming took 3 bases from V and 6 from J, leaving 11 bases between them. CDR3 nucleotide sequence: TGTGCCAGCAGTGACGCGAGGGAAGCTGAAGCTTTCTTT. Translating it yields CASSDAREAEAFF. The variable domain in full, with the rest retrieved from reference TRBV2 and TRBJ1-1, is EPEVTQTPSHQVTQMGQEVILRCVPISNHLYFYWYRQILGQKVEFLVSFYNNEISEKSEIFDDQFSVERPDGSNFTLKIRSTKLEDSAMYFCASSDAREAEAFFGQGTRLTVV.

V is TRBV29-1 and J is TRBJ2-5; possible D gene TRBD2, 5 bases. Germline CDR1 SQVTM, CDR2 ANQGSEA. V was trimmed by 1 base and J by 7 bases, leaving 10 bases between them. This CDR3 is 12 amino acids long. The CDR3, as DNA: TGCAGCGTTGAAGGACCAGAGGGGACCCAGTACTTC. It codes for CSVEGPEGTQYF.

In this sample, this clone turned up a few times. The V gene is TRBV6-1, the J gene TRBJ1-2, with D tentatively TRBD1 (6 bases). Germline V lookup: CDR1 MNHNS, CDR2 SASEGT. CDR3 size: 17 residues. Trimming shortened V by 0 bases and J by 8 bases, and 22 bases separated the two germline ends. The chain's CDR3 is CASSEAPGGGGARGYTF. CDR3 DNA sequence: TGTGCCAGCAGTGAAGCCCCCGGCGGTGGGGGGGCACGGGGCTACACCTTC.

The chain joins TRBV25-1 to TRBJ1-1; 8 bases line up with TRBD1. V was pared by 3 bases and J by 3 bases, with 6 bases of the junction left unmatched. CDR1 is MGHDK and CDR2 is SYGVNS in the germline V gene. The length of the CDR3 is 15 residues. The CDR3 is CASSDPTGEDTEAFF. The CDR3 DNA follows: TGTGCCAGCAGTGACCCGACAGGGGAGGACACTGAAGCTTTCTTT.

The J gene is TRBJ2-1, the V gene TRBV18, with D perhaps matching TRBD2 (6 bases). The CDR3 runs to 15 residues. Deletions cut 2 bases from V and 8 bases from J, with 16 bases between. Germline loops: CDR1 KGHSH, CDR2 LQKENI. In DNA, the CDR3 is TGTGCCAGCTCACCATTTAACGGGAGAGACGATGAGCAGTTCTTC. Translation: CASSPFNGRDDEQFF.

The CDR3 nucleotides are TGTGCCAGCAGCTTTACAGGAGAGGAAAACACCATATATTTT. Translation: CASSFTGEENTIYF. This rearrangement joins TRBV7-9 to TRBJ1-3; weak D call: TRBD1 (5 bases). Trimming removed 3 bases at V and 6 bases at J, with 12 bases between. The germline V gene encodes CDR1 SEHNR and CDR2 FQNEAQ (reference sequence). The CDR3 is 14 amino acids.

Of note for this clone: Different DNA sequences within this sample yield the same CDR3. The chain joins TRBV7-8 to TRBJ2-7; 8 bases are shared with TRBD1. This CDR3 has 14 residues. The trim removed 4 bases at V and 5 bases at J, leaving 7 bases unmatched. Germline V gene lookup returns CDR1 SGHVS and CDR2 FQNEAQ. CDR3 in DNA: TGTGCCAGCAGCTCAGCCCGGACAGGGAACGAGCAGTACTTC. Translation: CASSSARTGNEQYF.

V and J are TRBV30 and TRBJ2-7; D is possibly TRBD2 (6 bases). Deletions cut 5 bases from V and 1 base from J, with 12 bases between. From germline, CDR1 is GTSNPN and CDR2 SVGIG (reference sequence). CDR3 size: 13 residues. In DNA form, the CDR3 reads TGTGCCTGGGAACTAGCAGGGTCCTACGAGCAGTACTTC. Encoded protein: CAWELAGSYEQYF.

The chain couples TRBV28 to TRBJ1-6; possible D gene TRBD1, 5 bases. Germline CDR1 reads MDHEN; CDR2 reads SYDVKM. V lost 6 bases and J 9 bases, leaving 18 bases between the germline ends. This CDR3 is 15 amino acids long. CDR3 nucleotides: TGTGCCAGCAGCCTAGAGCAGGGATGGAGTTCACCCCTCCACTTT. Translated, it gives CASSLEQGWSSPLHF.

The chain is built from TRBV4-2 and TRBJ1-2; D gene ambiguous. The CDR3 has 15 amino acids. V lost 1 base, J lost 8 bases, and 17 bases lay in between. CDR1 and CDR2 from the germline V gene are LGHNA and YNFKEQ. CDR3 nucleotides: TGTGCCAGCAGCCAAGTCGGACGGGATATTTCGGGCTACACCTTC. It is translated as CASSQVGRDISGYTF.

CDR3 residues: CASSPTGGIQKLFF. The CDR3 bases are TGTGCCAGCAGCCCGACAGGGGGGATTCAAAAACTGTTTTTT. The gene calls are TRBV3-1 (or the pseudogene TRBV3-2) and TRBJ1-4; 9 bases line up with TRBD1. Germline V gives CDR1 LGHDT, CDR2 YNNKEL (reference sequence). V was clipped by 4 bases and J by 9 bases; unmatched bases: 6. The CDR3 contains 14 residues.

This clone has just one count. The chain is built from TRBV19 and TRBJ1-1; 7 positions match TRBD1. Looked up from germline, CDR1 is LNHDA and CDR2 is SQIVND (reference sequence). V trimming: 2 bases; J trimming: 2 bases; junction bases outside the gene matches: 2. This CDR3 is built from 14 residues. The CDR3 DNA follows: TGTGCCAGTAGTATACGACAGGGAAACACTGAAGCTTTCTTT. It encodes CASSIRQGNTEAFF.

The chain combines TRBV23-1 with TRBJ1-2; TRBD1 might be the D (6 bases). TRBV23-1 is noted as an ORF with a role that remains uncertain. Trimming stripped 5 bases from V and 2 bases from J, with 12 bases between. The CDR3 contains 14 residues. This chain's CDR3 is CASSLIDRNYGYTF. The CDR3 coding sequence is TGCGCCAGCAGTTTAATAGACAGGAACTATGGCTACACCTTC.

This clone was seen only once. This clone may be a read error of a much larger clone one base away. The chain links TRBV2 to TRBJ1-1, with D possibly matching TRBD1 (6 bases). Germline lookup yields CDR1 SNHLY and CDR2 FYNNEI. CDR3 length equals 13 residues. Deletions cut 6 bases from V and 2 bases from J, with 10 bases between. The CDR3 coding sequence is TGTGCCAGCAGGGACAGACAAAACACTGAAGCTTTCTTT. It codes for CASRDRQNTEAFF.

The chain recombines TRBV6-2 or TRBV6-3 with TRBJ1-2; 9 nucleotides match TRBD1. V was pared by 5 bases and J by 4 bases, with 8 bases of the junction left unmatched. The length of the CDR3 is 15 residues. CDR1 is MNHEY, CDR2 SVGEGT, per germline. The CDR3 DNA sequence: TGTGCCAGCAGTAAACCGGGACAGGGAGGCTATGGCTACACCTTC. This translates into CASSKPGQGGYGYTF.

This rearrangement joins TRBV5-1 to TRBJ2-7; 9 positions agree with TRBD2. Germline V lookup: CDR1 SGHRS, CDR2 YFSETQ. The CDR3 has 15 amino acids. V shed 1 base, J shed 2 bases, and the junction held 4 bases outside the gene matches. CDR3 residues: CASSLRLAGTYEQYF. The CDR3 DNA reads TGCGCCAGCAGCTTGAGGCTAGCGGGGACCTACGAGCAGTACTTC.

This clone has only one observation. The rearrangement uses TRBV27 and TRBJ1-1; TRBD1 is a possible D gene (6 bases). V was shortened by 5 bases and J by 6 bases, with 16 bases between the two germline ends. Germline V lookup: CDR1 MNHEY, CDR2 SMNVEV (reference sequence). The CDR3 covers 14 residues. CDR3 region: CASSHYRVDAEAFF. In nucleotides, the CDR3 is TGTGCCAGCAGTCACTACAGGGTGGACGCTGAAGCTTTCTTT.

This clone was detected only once. The chain links TRBV29-1 to TRBJ1-2, with a tentative D call TRBD1 (5 bases). Trimming left V 1 base short and J 4 bases short, with 10 bases between. CDR1 is SQVTM, CDR2 ANQGSEA, per germline. This CDR3 is built from 13 residues. CDR3 protein: CSVEGGTSYGYTF. For the CDR3, the DNA is TGCAGCGTTGAAGGGGGCACAAGCTATGGCTACACCTTC.

The chain is built from TRBV9 and TRBJ1-1; perhaps TRBD1 as D (6 bases). V gave up 3 bases and J gave up 0 bases, with 15 bases separating them. This CDR3 has 16 amino acids. Germline lookup yields CDR1 SGDLS and CDR2 YYNGEE. In nucleotides, the CDR3 is TGTGCCAGCAGCGCTAATGGACAGTACCTGAACACTGAAGCTTTCTTT. It is translated as CASSANGQYLNTEAFF.

This clone appeared a few times. The chain joins TRBV5-4 to TRBJ2-3, with D tentatively TRBD1 (8 bases). This CDR3 is 15 amino acids long. CDR1 and CDR2 from the germline V gene are SGHNT and YYREEE (reference sequence). Trimming left V 6 bases short and J 0 bases short, with 14 bases between. CDR3 loop: CASNRGGPSTDTQYF. DNA for the CDR3: TGTGCCAGCAACAGGGGGGGACCGAGCACAGATACGCAGTATTTT.

The chain joins TRBV27 to TRBJ2-2; 8 positions agree with TRBD1. Germline trimming cut 6 bases from V and 1 base from J; bases unmatched to any gene: 10. The CDR3 is 17 residues long. Looked up from germline, CDR1 is MNHEY and CDR2 is SMNVEV (reference sequence). CDR3 residues: CASRALTGTGNTGELFF. DNA for the CDR3: TGTGCCAGCAGAGCCCTTACCGGGACAGGGAACACCGGGGAGCTGTTTTTT.

The CDR3 sequence: CASSLSGGVLTYNEQFF. The DNA of the CDR3 is TGTGCCAGCAGTTTATCGGGAGGGGTCCTCACCTACAATGAGCAGTTCTTC. The chain combines TRBV27 with TRBJ2-1; 7 bases map to TRBD2. CDR1 and CDR2 (germline): MNHEY, SMNVEV (reference sequence). The CDR3 extends over 17 amino acids. Trimming removed 0 bases from V and 2 bases from J; junction bases left unmatched: 7.

CDR3 amino acids: CASSNRDNQPQHF. CDR3 coding DNA: TGTGCCAGCAGCAACAGGGACAATCAGCCCCAGCATTTT. The chain is built from TRBV6-5 and TRBJ1-5, with D perhaps TRBD1 (6 bases). V was shortened by 6 bases and J by 3 bases, with 9 bases between the two germline ends. Per the germline V gene, CDR1 is MNHEY and CDR2 is SVGAGI. This CDR3 is built from 13 residues.